A single sample is the source of the 2 T cell receptor beta chains below, sequenced in a study of OX40 agonist ivuxolimab in advanced cancers. Receptor amplification or capture employed the immunoSEQ multiplex PCR assay. What TCRdb holds here is the immuneACCESS table cut down to in-frame rearrangements. Part of the clones is not present; checked against another copy, under half of the missing clones reflect an unresolved V gene, and the others are unexplained. The sample contains 95,000 to 150,000 clones, 93% of them found a single time. The ten largest account for roughly 0.15% of the sample. Sample: CD4+ or CD8+ T cells sorted from blood, taken in a trial of the OX40 agonist ivuxolimab. Every receptor here comes from an adult with an advanced solid tumor such as melanoma, head and neck, liver or kidney cancer.

This rearrangement joins TRBV28 to TRBJ1-2; D not resolved. CDR1 and CDR2 (germline): MDHEN, SYDVKM. CDR3 length: 12 residues. V shed 5 bases and J shed 8 bases, with 12 bases lying between them. In DNA, the CDR3 is TGTGCCAGCAGTACAAGGGCTCGGGGCTACACCTTC. Protein sequence: CASSTRARGYTF.

This rearrangement joins TRBV19 to TRBJ1-2; D is ambiguous. V shed 3 bases and J shed 8 bases, with 10 bases lying between them. The germline V gene has CDR1 LNHDA and CDR2 SQIVND (reference sequence). The CDR3 loop spans 12 amino acids. In nucleotides, the CDR3 is TGTGCCAGTAGTATTAAAAGGAAGGGCTACACCTTC. Translated, it gives CASSIKRKGYTF. Combining the CDR3 with reference TRBV19 and TRBJ1-2 gives the whole variable domain DGGITQSPKYLFRKEGQNVTLSCEQNLNHDAMYWYRQDPGQGLRLIYYSQIVNDFQKGDIAEGYSVSREKKESFPLTVTSAQKNPTAFYLCASSIKRKGYTFGSGTRLTVV.